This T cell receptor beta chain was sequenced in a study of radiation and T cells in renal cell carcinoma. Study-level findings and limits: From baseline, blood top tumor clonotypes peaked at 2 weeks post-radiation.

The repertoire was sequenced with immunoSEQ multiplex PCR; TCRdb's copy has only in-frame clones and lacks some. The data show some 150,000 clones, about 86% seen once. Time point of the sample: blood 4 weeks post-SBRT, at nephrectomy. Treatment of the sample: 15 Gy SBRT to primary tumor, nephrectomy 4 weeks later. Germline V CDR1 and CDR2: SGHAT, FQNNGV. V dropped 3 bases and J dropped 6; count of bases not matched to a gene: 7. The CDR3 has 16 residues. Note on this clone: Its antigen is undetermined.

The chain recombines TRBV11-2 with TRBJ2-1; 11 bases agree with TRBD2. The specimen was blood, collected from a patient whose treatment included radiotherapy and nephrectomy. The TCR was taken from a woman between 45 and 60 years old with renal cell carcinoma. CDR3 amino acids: CASSFPTSGSRNEQFF. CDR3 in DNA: TGTGCCAGCAGCTTCCCCACTAGCGGGAGCCGCAATGAGCAGTTCTTC.